Described below is a single TCR beta chain sequence and its context. The sample is drawn from a study of blood T cell repertoires in COVID-19. Study-wide context: In each case, the material was cDNA or gDNA derived from T cells, B-cell-depleted T cells, or PBMCs.

The germline CDR1 and CDR2 sequences are MNHEY and SMNVEV (reference sequence). J was trimmed by 7 bases and V by 10 bases; bases with no gene match: 14. This CDR3 region has 15 residues. Cohorts were assigned according to the clinical history that participants reported. A PCR-confirmed or clinician-diagnosed COVID-19 case had contacted exposed participants within 2 weeks of entry. Per the authors' pipeline: Amplification with reference gene primers provided the estimates of nucleated cell counts. Sequencing used immunoSEQ multiplex PCR; TCRdb keeps in-frame clones, though not all of them. The D gene and trimming were derived from the DNA, and the V and J assignments and clone size from that table. The table has about 270,000 clones, 85% to 95% seen once; the top ten hold approximately 3%.

The chain links TRBV27 to TRBJ2-1, with 9 bases aligning to TRBD2. Sequences were obtained from PBMCs or T cells enriched from blood (not recorded which). The source of this sequence is a man in his forties who had been exposed to COVID-19. The DNA for the CDR3 is TGTGCCACCAAGAGTTTTGGTAGCGGGGGTAATGAGCAGTTCTTC. Protein: CATKSFGSGGNEQFF.